This T cell receptor (beta chain) comes out of a study of T-cell reconstitution after alpha-beta-depleted transplantation in children. The TCRbeta library was prepared with unique molecular identifiers. TCRdb ran MiXCR on the PCR reads and lists one entry per CDR3 protein. The repertoire consists of just under 550,000 distinct CDR3 sequences, with approximately 20% occurring once and the leading ten covering approximately 3%. This clonotype came up many times. V was pared by 6 bases and J by 0 bases, with 4 bases of the junction left unmatched. The CDR3 sequence is 15 residues long. Germline lookup yields CDR1 MRHNA and CDR2 SNTAGT.

The receptor was isolated from a human donor who donated a stem cell graft to a child with acute lymphoblastic leukemia. V usage is TRBV6-4 and J usage is TRBJ1-5; TRBD1 aligns across 8 bases. The sample in question was PBMCs from the stem cell graft donor, obtained from the stem cell graft. For the CDR3, the DNA is TGTGCCAGCAGCCTGACAGGGGATAGCAATCAGCCCCAGCATTTT. Encoded protein: CASSLTGDSNQPQHF.